This T cell receptor (beta chain) was sequenced during a study of response to subunit inactivated influenza vaccine. TCRdb reanalysed the RT-PCR reads using MiXCR and keeps one entry per CDR3 protein. Altogether around 850,000 distinct CDR3 sequences are present, 18% being singletons, with the ten largest covering 11%. To note about this clonotype: Its antigen is not identified.

Study-wide points: Few additional T cells are recruited per seasonal influenza vaccination, authors suggested.

This receptor was taken from a man in his forties or fifties who received an inactivated influenza vaccine. The sample here was PBMCs from blood, taken about 5 days after vaccination.

In DNA form, the CDR3 reads TGTGCCAGCAGTTTACGCCTATGGAGTAGGCCGAGCACAGATACGCAGTATTTT. Translating gives CASSLRLWSRPSTDTQYF. This chain uses TRBV28 with TRBJ2-3; no definite D call. Trimming shortened V by 2 bases and J by 0 bases, and 18 bases separated the two germline ends. This CDR3 spans 18 amino acids. Germline V gene sequence: CDR1 MDHEN, CDR2 SYDVKM. The full variable domain, with the rest looked up from reference TRBV28 and TRBJ2-3, is DVKVTQSSRYLVKRTGEKVFLECVQDMDHENMFWYRQDPGLGLRLIYFSYDVKMKEKGDIPEGYSVSREKKERFSLILESASTNQTSMYLCASSLRLWSRPSTDTQYFGPGTRLTVL.